This passage covers 3 T cell receptor beta chains from one sample sequenced in a study of T cell changes during pregnancy in multiple sclerosis. The method was immunoSEQ multiplex PCR; TCRdb's version includes in-frame clones alone and lacks a portion of them. The sample has 40,000 to 50,000 clones, roughly nine tenths seen once; the top ten hold more than 0.6%. Source: CD4+ T cells from peripheral blood mononuclear cells, taken in the first trimester of pregnancy. The receptors were sampled from a female donor with multiple sclerosis, enrolled in a pregnancy study.

This chain connects TRBV2 to TRBJ2-2; 8 nucleotides agree with TRBD2. The CDR3 contains 14 residues. V shed 7 bases, J shed 5 bases, and the junction held 6 bases outside the gene matches. Germline assignment: CDR1 SNHLY and CDR2 FYNNEI. The CDR3 loop reads CASNKLAETGELFF. CDR3 DNA sequence: TGTGCCAGCAACAAACTAGCGGAGACCGGGGAGCTGTTTTTT.

The chain joins TRBV6-4 to TRBJ2-7; TRBD2 agrees at 7 bases. CDR3 length: 14 residues. The V gene's germline CDR1 is MRHNA and CDR2 SNTAGT. V shed 7 bases, J shed 4 bases, and the junction held 10 bases outside the gene matches. CDR3 sequence reads: CASTGGGSGYEQYF. The CDR3 DNA is TGTGCCAGCACTGGGGGGGGAAGTGGATACGAGCAGTACTTC.

V is TRBV5-4 and J is TRBJ2-7, with D perhaps matching TRBD2 (5 bases). Germline CDR1 reads SGHNT; CDR2 reads YYREEE (reference sequence). This CDR3 comprises 15 residues. The V end was cut by 3 bases, the J end by 5 bases, with 18 bases between. The CDR3 spells CASSSEASRVHEQYF. Here the CDR3 DNA reads TGTGCCAGCAGCTCGGAGGCTAGCAGAGTCCACGAGCAGTACTTC.